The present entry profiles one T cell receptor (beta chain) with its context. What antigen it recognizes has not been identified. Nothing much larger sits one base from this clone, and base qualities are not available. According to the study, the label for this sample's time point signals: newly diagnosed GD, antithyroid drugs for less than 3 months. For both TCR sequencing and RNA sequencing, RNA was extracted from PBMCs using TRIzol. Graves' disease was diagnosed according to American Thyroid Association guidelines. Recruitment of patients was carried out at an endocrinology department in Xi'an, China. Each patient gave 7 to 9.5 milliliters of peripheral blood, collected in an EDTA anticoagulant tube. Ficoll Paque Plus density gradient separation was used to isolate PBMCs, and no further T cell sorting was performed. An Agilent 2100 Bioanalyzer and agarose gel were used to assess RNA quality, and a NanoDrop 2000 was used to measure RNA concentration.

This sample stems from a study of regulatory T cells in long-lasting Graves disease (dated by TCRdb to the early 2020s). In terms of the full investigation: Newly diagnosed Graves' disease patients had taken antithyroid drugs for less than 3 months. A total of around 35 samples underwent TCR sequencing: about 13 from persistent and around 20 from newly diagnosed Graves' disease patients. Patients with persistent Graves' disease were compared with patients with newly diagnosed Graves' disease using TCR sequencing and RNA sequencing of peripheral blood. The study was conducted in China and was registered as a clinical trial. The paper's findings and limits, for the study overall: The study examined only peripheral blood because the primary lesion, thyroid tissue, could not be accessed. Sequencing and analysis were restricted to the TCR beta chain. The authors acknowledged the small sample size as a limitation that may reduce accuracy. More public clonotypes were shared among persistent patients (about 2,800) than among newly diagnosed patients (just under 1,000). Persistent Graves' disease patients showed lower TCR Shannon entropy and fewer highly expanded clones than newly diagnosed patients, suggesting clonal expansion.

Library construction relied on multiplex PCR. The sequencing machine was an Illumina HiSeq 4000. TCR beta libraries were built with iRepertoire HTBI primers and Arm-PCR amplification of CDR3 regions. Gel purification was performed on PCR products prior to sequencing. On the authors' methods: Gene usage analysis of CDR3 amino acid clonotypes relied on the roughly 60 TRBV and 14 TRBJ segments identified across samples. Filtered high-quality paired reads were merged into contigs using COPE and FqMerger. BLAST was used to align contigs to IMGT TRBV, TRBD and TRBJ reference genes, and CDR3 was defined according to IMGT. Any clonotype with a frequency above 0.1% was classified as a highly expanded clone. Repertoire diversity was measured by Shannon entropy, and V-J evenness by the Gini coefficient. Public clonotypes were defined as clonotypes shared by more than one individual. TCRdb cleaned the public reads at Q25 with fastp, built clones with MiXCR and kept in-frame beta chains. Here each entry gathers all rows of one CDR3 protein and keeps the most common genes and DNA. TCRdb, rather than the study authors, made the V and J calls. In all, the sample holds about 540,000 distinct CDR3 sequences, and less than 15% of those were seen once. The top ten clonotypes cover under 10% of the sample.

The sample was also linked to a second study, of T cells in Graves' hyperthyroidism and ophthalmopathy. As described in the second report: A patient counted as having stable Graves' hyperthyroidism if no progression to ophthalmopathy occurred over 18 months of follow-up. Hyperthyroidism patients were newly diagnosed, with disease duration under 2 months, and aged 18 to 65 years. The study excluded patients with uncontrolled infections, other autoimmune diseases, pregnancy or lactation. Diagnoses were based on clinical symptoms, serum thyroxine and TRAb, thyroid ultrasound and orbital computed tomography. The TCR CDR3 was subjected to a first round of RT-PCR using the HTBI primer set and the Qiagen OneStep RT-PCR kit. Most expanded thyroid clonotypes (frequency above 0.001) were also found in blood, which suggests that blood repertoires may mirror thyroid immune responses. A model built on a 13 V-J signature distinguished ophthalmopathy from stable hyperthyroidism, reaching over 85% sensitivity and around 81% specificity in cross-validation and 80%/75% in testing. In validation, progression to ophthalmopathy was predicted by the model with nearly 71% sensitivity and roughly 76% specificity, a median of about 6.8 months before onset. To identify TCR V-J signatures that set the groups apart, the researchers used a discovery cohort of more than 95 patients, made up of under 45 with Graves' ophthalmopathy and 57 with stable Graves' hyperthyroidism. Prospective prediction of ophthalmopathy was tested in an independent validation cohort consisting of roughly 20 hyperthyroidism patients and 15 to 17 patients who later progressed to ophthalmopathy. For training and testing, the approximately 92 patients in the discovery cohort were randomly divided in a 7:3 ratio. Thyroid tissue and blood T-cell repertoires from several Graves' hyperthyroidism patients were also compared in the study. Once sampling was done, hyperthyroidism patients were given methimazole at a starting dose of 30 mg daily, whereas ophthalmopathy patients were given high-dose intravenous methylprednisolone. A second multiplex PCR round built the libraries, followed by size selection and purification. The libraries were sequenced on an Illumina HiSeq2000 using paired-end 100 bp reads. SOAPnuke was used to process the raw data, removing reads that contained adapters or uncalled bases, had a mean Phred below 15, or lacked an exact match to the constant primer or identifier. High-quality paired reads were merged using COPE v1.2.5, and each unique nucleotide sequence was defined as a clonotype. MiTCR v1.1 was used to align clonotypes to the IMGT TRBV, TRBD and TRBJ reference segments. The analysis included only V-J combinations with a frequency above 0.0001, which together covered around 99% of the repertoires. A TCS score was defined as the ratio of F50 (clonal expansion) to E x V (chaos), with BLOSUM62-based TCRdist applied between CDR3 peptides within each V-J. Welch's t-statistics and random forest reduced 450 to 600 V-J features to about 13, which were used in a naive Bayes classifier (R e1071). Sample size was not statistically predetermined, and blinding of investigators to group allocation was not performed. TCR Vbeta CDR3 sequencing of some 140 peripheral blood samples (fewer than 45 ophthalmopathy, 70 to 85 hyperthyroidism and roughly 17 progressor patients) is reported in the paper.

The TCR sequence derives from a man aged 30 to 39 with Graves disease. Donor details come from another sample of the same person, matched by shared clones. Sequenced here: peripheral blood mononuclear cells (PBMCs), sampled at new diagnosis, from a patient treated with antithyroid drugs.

The nucleotide sequence reads as follows: TGCAGCGTACTCCCGGGGACAGGGGGAGCTGGAAACACCATATATTTT. Protein translation: CSVLPGTGGAGNTIYF. The chain links TRBV29-1 with TRBJ1-3; TRBD1 agrees with 11 junctional bases. The CDR3 spans 16 residues, from the cysteine through the phenylalanine. Left in the record is the CDR3 DNA by itself, 48 bases read in frame from the first base. The V end gives up 6 bases and the J end 2 bases, leaving 9 bases in the junction not matched to a gene. According to the germline V gene, CDR1 reads SQVTM and CDR2 reads ANQGSEA.